Listed below are T cell receptor beta chains from one sample, sequenced in a study of OX40 agonist ivuxolimab in advanced cancers. Generated by immunoSEQ multiplex PCR, the TCRdb table keeps only in-frame clones and is missing some. The table includes tens of thousands of clones, over 90% detected once. Sequenced material: CD4+ or CD8+ T cells sorted from blood, taken in a trial of the OX40 agonist ivuxolimab. The receptors derive from an adult with an advanced solid tumor such as melanoma, head and neck, liver or kidney cancer. Both conserved end residues are part of each CDR3. A D gene is named only where the DNA matches it firmly. The size field is filled for only some rows; it gives once, few, many or a size class.

j_call,clone_size,d_call,v_call,cdr3_aa,cdr3_nt
TRBJ2-7,-,-,TRBV9,CASSPGGHGIYEQYF,TGTGCCAGCAGCCCGGGGGGCCACGGAATTTACGAGCAGTACTTC
TRBJ2-7,-,TRBD2,TRBV19,CASSTRLAGAGKNYEQYF,TGTGCCAGTAGTACCCGACTAGCGGGAGCCGGAAAGAACTACGAGCAGTACTTC
TRBJ2-6,-,-,TRBV6-5,CASTDLSSGANVLTF,TGTGCCAGCACCGACCTTAGCTCTGGGGCCAACGTCCTGACTTTC
TRBJ2-2,-,-,TRBV11-2,CASVAEHGELFF,TGTGCCAGCGTGGCGGAGCACGGGGAGCTGTTTTTT
TRBJ1-5,-,-,TRBV5-6,CASSFLQGGQPQHF,TGTGCCAGCAGCTTTTTACAGGGAGGGCAGCCCCAGCATTTT
TRBJ2-7,-,TRBD2,TRBV10-3,CAISFNLLAGENSYEQYF,TGTGCCATCAGTTTCAATCTCCTTGCGGGAGAAAACTCCTACGAGCAGTACTTC
TRBJ2-6,-,-,TRBV6-1,CASSEDSSGANVLTF,TGTGCCAGCAGTGAGGACAGCTCTGGGGCCAACGTCCTGACTTTC
TRBJ2-7,once,TRBD1,TRBV11-2,CASSLEPGQIYEQYF,TGTGCCAGCAGCTTAGAGCCGGGACAGATCTACGAGCAGTACTTC
TRBJ1-1,-,TRBD1,TRBV5-1,CASSSAGGGMNTEAFF,TGCGCCAGCAGCTCAGCGGGAGGGGGCATGAACACTGAAGCTTTCTTT
TRBJ2-3,-,-,TRBV5-6,CASSHLGGGGTDTQYF,TGTGCCAGCAGCCACTTAGGTGGGGGCGGGACAGATACGCAGTATTTT
TRBJ2-7,-,TRBD2,TRBV11-2,CASSLEASGRGSYEQYF,TGTGCCAGCAGCTTAGAAGCGAGCGGGAGAGGGTCCTACGAGCAGTACTTC
TRBJ1-5,-,TRBD1,TRBV7-8,CASSISLGQVNQPQHF,TGTGCCAGCAGTATCTCCTTGGGACAGGTCAATCAGCCCCAGCATTTT